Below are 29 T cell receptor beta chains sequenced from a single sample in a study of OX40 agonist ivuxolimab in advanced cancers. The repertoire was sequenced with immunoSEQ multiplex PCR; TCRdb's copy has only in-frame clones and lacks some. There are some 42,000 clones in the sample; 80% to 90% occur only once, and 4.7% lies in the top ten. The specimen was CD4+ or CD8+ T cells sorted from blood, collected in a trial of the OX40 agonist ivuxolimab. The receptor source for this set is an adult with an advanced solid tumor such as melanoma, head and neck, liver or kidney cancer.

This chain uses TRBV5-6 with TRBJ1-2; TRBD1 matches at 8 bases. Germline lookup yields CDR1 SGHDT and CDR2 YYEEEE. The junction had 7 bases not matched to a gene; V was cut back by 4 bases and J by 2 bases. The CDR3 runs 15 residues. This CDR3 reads CASSTGQAPNYGYTF. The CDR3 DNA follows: TGTGCCAGCAGCACGGGACAGGCCCCCAACTATGGCTACACCTTC.

The DNA of the CDR3 is TGCGCCAGCAGCCCTGGACAGCTGAATGAAAAACTGTTTTTT. Encoded protein: CASSPGQLNEKLFF. J is TRBJ1-4 and V is TRBV5-1; a weak D match, TRBD1 (6 bases). Germline values: CDR1 SGHRS, CDR2 YFSETQ. This CDR3 has 14 amino acids. V dropped 4 bases and J dropped 5 bases, with 12 bases sitting between them.

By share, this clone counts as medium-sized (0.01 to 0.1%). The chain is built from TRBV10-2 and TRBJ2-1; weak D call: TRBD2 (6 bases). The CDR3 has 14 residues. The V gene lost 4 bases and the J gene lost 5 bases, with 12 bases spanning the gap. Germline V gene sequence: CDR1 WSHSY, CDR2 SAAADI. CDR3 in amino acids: CASSVGTSHNEQFF. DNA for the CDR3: TGCGCCAGCAGTGTGGGGACTTCCCACAATGAGCAGTTCTTC.

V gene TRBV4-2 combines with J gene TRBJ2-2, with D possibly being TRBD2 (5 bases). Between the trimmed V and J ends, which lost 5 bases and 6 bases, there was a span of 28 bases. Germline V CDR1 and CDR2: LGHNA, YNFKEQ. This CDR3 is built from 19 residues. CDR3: CASSDGGFGLATLPGELFF. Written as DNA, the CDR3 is TGTGCCAGCAGCGACGGCGGTTTTGGGCTAGCAACCCTGCCCGGGGAGCTGTTTTTT.

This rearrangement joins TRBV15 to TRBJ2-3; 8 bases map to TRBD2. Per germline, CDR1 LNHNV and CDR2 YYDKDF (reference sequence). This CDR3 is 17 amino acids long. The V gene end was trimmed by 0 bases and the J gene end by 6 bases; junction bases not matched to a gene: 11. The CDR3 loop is CATSREVTSGWEDTQYF. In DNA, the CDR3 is TGTGCCACCAGCAGAGAAGTAACTAGCGGTTGGGAGGATACGCAGTATTTT.

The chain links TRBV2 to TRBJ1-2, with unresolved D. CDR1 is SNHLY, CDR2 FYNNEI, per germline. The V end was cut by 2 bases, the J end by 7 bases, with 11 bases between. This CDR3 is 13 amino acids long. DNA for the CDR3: TGTGCCAGCAGTGAACTTATAGAGGGTGGCTACACCTTC. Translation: CASSELIEGGYTF.

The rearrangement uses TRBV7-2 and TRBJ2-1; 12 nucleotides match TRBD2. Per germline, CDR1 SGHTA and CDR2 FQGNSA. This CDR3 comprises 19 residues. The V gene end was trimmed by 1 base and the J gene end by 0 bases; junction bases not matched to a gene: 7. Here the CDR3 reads CASSLVLAGGTSSYNEQFF. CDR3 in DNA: TGTGCCAGCAGCTTAGTTCTAGCGGGGGGGACTAGCTCCTACAATGAGCAGTTCTTC.

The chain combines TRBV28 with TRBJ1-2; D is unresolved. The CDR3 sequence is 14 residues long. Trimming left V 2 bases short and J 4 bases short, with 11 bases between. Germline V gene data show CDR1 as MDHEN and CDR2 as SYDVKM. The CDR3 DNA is TGTGCCAGCAGTTTAGTACAGAACTCCTATGGCTACACCTTC. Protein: CASSLVQNSYGYTF.

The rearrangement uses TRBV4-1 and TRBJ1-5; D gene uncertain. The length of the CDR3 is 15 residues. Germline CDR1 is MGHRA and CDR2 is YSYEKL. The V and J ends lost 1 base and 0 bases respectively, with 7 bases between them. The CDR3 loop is CASSQGGNSNQPQHF. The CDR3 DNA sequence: TGCGCCAGCAGCCAAGGAGGGAATAGCAATCAGCCCCAGCATTTT.

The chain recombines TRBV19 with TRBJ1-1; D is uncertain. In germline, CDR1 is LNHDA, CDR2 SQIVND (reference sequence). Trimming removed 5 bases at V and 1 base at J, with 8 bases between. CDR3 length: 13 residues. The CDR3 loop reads CASSARKNTEAFF. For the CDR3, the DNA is TGTGCCAGTAGTGCTAGAAAGAACACTGAAGCTTTCTTT.

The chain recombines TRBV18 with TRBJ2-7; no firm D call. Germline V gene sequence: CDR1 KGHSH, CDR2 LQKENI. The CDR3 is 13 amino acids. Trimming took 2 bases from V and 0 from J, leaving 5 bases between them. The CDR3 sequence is CASSPSGSYEQYF. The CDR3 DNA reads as TGTGCCAGCTCACCATCAGGCTCCTACGAGCAGTACTTC.

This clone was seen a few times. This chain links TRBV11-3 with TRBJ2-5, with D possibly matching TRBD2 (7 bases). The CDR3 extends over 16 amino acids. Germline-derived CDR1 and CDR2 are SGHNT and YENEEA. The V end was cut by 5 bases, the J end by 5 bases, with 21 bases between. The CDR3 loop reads CASSLYGGGGAETQYF. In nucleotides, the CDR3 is TGTGCCAGCAGCCTATATGGGGGCGGGGGAGCGGAGACCCAGTACTTC.

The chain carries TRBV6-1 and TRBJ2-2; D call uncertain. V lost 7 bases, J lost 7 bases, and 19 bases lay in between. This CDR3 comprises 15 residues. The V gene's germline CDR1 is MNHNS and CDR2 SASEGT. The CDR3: CASIMGLQKNGELFF. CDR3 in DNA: TGTGCCAGCATTATGGGGTTACAGAAGAACGGGGAGCTGTTTTTT.

The CDR3 DNA follows: TGCGCCAGCAGCCAAGATCTTTCAGGGTCGTGGAACACCATATATTTT. Translated, it gives CASSQDLSGSWNTIYF. The chain couples TRBV4-3 to TRBJ1-3; D may be TRBD1 (5 bases). The CDR3 has 16 amino acids. Germline V gives CDR1 LGHNA, CDR2 YSLEER. V was clipped by 0 bases and J by 7 bases, with 16 bases between them.

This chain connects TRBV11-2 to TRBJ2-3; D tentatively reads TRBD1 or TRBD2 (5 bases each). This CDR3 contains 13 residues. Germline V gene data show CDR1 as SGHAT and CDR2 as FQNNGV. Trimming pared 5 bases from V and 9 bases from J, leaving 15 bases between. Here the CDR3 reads CASSPGTFLTQYF. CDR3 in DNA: TGTGCCAGCAGCCCTGGGACCTTTCTAACGCAGTATTTT.

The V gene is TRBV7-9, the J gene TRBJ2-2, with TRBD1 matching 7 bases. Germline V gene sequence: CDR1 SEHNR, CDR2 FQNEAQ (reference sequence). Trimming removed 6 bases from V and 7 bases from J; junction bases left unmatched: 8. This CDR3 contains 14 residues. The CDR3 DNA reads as TGTGCCAGCAGACCGACAGGGAAATTCGGGGAGCTGTTTTTT. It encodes CASRPTGKFGELFF.

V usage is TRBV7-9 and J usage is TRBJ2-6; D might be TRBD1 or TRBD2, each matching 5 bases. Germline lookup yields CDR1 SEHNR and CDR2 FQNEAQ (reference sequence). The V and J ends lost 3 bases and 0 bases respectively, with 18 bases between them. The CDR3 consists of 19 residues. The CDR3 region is CASSLGAGSPRSGANVLTF. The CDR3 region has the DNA TGTGCCAGCAGCTTGGGAGCAGGGTCTCCCCGCTCTGGGGCCAACGTCCTGACTTTC.

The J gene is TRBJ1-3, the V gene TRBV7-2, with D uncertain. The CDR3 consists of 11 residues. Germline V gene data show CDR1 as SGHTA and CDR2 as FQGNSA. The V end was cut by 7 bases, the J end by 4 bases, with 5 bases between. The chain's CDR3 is CASTMGNTIYF. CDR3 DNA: TGTGCCAGCACCATGGGAAACACCATATATTTT. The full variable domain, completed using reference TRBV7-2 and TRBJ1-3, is GAGVSQSPSNKVTEKGKDVELRCDPISGHTALYWYRQSLGQGLEFLIYFQGNSAPDKSGLPSDRFSAERTGGSVSTLTIQRTQQEDSAVYLCASTMGNTIYFGEGSWLTVV.

CDR3 nucleotides: TGTGCCAGCAGCTCGCCGGGCCCCCGGGATGAGCAGTTCTTC. The encoded protein is CASSSPGPRDEQFF. The gene calls are TRBV5-4 and TRBJ2-1; D not certain. The CDR3 extends over 14 amino acids. V shed 3 bases and J shed 8 bases, with 15 bases lying between them. In germline, CDR1 is SGHNT, CDR2 YYREEE (reference sequence).

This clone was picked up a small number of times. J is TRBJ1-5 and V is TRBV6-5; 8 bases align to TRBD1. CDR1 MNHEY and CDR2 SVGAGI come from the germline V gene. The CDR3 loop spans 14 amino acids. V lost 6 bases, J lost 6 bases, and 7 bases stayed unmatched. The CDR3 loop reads CASRRTGIGQPQHF. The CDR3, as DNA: TGTGCCAGCAGACGGACAGGGATAGGTCAGCCCCAGCATTTT.

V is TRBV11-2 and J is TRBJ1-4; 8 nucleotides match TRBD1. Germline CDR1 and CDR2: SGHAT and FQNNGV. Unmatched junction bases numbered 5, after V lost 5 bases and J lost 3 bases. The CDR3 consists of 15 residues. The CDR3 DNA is TGTGCCAGCAGCCTTCAGGGGGCGGCTAATGAAAAACTGTTTTTT. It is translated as CASSLQGAANEKLFF.

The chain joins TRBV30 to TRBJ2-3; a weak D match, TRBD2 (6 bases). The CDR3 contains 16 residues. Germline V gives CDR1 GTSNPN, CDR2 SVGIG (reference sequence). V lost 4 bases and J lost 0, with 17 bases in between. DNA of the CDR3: TGTGCCTGGAACCTCCCTGGGGCGGGGAGCACAGATACGCAGTATTTT. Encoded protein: CAWNLPGAGSTDTQYF.

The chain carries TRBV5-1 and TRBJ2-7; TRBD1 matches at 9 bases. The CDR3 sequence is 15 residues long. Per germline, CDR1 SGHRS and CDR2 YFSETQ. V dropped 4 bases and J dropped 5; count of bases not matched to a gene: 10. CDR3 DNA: TGCGCCAGCAGCCCGGGGACAGGGTTTGTCAACGAGCAGTACTTC. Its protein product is CASSPGTGFVNEQYF.

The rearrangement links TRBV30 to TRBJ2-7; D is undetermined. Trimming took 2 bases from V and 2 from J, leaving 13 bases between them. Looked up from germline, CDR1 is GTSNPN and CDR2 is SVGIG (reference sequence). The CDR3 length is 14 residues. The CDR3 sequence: CAWSWRPKPYEQYF. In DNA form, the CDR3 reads TGTGCCTGGAGTTGGAGACCCAAACCCTACGAGCAGTACTTC.

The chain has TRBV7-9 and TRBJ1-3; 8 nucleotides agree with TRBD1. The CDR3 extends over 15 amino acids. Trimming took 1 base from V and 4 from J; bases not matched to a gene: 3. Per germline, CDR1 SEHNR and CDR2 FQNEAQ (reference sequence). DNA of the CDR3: TGTGCCAGCAGCTTAGTCGGACAGGGAGGAAACACCATATATTTT. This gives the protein CASSLVGQGGNTIYF.

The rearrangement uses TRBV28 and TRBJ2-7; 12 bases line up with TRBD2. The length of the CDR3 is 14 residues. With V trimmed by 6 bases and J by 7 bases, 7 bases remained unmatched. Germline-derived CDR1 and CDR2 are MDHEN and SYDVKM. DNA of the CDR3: TGTGCCAGCAGCTCGGGACTAGCGGGCGGGGAGCAGTACTTC. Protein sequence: CASSSGLAGGEQYF.

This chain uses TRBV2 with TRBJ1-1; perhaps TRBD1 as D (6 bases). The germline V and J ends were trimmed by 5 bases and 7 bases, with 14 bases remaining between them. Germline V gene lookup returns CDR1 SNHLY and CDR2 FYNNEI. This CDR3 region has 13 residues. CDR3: CASSRNPQGEAFF. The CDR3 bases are TGTGCCAGCAGTCGGAACCCACAGGGTGAAGCTTTCTTT.

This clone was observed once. CDR3 nucleotides: TGTGCCAGCAGCTTAGACCAAGAGACCCAGTACTTC. This encodes CASSLDQETQYF. The chain joins TRBV7-9 to TRBJ2-5; D not resolved. Germline V gives CDR1 SEHNR, CDR2 FQNEAQ (reference sequence). V lost 1 base and J lost 0, with 0 bases in between. The CDR3 has 12 residues. Full variable domain (outside the CDR3, taken from reference TRBV7-9 and TRBJ2-5): DTGVSQNPRHKITKRGQNVTFRCDPISEHNRLYWYRQTLGQGPEFLTYFQNEAQLEKSRLLSDRFSAERPKGSFSTLEIQRTEQGDSAMYLCASSLDQETQYFGPGTRLLVL.

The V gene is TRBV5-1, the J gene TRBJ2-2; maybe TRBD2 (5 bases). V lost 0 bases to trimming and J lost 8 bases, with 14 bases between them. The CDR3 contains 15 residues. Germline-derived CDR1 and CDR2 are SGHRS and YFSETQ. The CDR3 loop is CASSLDGLGIGELFF. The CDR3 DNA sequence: TGCGCCAGCAGCTTGGACGGACTCGGCATTGGGGAGCTGTTTTTT.